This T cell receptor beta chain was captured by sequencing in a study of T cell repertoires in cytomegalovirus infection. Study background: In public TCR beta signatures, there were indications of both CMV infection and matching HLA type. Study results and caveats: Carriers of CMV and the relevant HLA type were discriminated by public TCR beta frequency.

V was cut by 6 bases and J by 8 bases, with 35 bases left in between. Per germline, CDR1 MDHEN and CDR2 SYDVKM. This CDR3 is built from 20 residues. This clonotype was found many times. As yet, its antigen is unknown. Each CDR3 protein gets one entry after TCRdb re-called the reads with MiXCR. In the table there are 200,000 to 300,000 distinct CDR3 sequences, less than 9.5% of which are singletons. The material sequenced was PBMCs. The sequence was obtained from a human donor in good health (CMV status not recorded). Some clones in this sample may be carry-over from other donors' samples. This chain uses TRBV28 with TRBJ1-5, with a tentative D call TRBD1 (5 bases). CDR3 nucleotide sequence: TGTGCCAGCAGCCCGATCGACTTCCGTCGGGGGTCCAGCAATATAAAGCCCCAGCATTTT. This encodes CASSPIDFRRGSSNIKPQHF.